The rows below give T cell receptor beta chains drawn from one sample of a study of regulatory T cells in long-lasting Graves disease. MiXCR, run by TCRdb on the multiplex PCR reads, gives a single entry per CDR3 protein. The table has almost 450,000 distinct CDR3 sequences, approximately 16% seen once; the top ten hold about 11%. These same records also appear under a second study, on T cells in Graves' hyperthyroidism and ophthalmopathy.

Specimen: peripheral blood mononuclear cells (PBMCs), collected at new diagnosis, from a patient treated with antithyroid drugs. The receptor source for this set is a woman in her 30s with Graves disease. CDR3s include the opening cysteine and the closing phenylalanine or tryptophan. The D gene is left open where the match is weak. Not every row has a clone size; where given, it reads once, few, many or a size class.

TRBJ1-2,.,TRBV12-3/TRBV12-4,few,TGTGCCAGCAGTTTAGGAGTAGGGCTTGCTGGCTACACCTTC,CASSLGVGLAGYTF
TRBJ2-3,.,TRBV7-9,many,TGTGCCAGCAGCTTAGTCCGGGGGCGCACAGATACGCAGTATTTT,CASSLVRGRTDTQYF
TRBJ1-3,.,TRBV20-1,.,TGCAGTGCTAGAGCGCAGGGAGCCGGAAACACCATATATTTT,CSARAQGAGNTIYF
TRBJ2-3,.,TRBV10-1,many,TGCGCCAGCGGACAGCACACAGATACGCAGTATTTT,CASGQHTDTQYF
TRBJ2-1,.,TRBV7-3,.,TGTGCCAGCAGCTTAAGACCAATAACTAACAATGAGCAGTTCTTC,CASSLRPITNNEQFF
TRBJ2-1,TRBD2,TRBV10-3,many,TGTGCCATCAGTACCCGGACTAGCGGGAGTATTGAGCAGTTCTTC,CAISTRTSGSIEQFF
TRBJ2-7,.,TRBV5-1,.,TGCGCCAGCAGCTCTAGGGGACTGGGAGGTTCCTACGAGCAGTACTTC,CASSSRGLGGSYEQYF
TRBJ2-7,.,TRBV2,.,TGTGCCAGCAGTTACAGGACCCCGGAGCAGTACTTC,CASSYRTPEQYF
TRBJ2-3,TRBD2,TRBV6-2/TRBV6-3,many,TGTGCCAGCAGGTCATCGCCTAATCGGGAGGAGCGTCTGGATACGCAGTATTTT,CASRSSPNREERLDTQYF
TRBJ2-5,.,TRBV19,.,TGTGCCAGTAGTATTGCCGGAGTGAGTCCCATGGAGACCCAGTACTTC,CASSIAGVSPMETQYF
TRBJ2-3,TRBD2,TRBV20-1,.,TGCAGTGCTACATCCCTAGCGGGAGTAACAGATACGCAGTATTTT,CSATSLAGVTDTQYF
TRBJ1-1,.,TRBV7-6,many,TGTGCCAGCAGCTTAGTCCAGAACACTGAAGCTTTCTTT,CASSLVQNTEAFF
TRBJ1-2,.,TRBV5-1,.,TGCGCCAGCAGCTACTCTACGGCTACTAACTATGGCTACACCTTC,CASSYSTATNYGYTF
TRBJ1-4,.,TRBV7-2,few,TGTGCCAGCAGCCCCGGGGGGGTTGAAAAACTGTTTTTT,CASSPGGVEKLFF
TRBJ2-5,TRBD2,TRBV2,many,TGTGCCAGCAGTGTGGTTAGCGGGAAGGAGACCCAGTACTTC,CASSVVSGKETQYF
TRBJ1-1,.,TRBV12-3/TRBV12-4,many,TGTGCCAGCGACACCGGCGCCTCAGATGAAGCTTTCTTT,CASDTGASDEAFF
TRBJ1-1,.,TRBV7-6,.,TGTGCCAGCAGCTTACATTTGGTCAGGGACACTGAGGCTTTCTTT,CASSLHLVRDTEAFF
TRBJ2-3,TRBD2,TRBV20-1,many,TGCAGTGCCGTGGGACTACCTGTTCAAGATACGCAGTATTTT,CSAVGLPVQDTQYF
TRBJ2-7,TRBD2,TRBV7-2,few,TGTGCCAGCAGCTTAGCCCGGACTAGCGGACCCTACGAGCAGTACTTC,CASSLARTSGPYEQYF
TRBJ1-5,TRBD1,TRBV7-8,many,TGTGCCAGCAGCTTCGGACAGGGCTCCCAGCCCCAGCATTTT,CASSFGQGSQPQHF
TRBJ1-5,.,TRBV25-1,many,TGTGCCAGCAGTGAATGGGGGGGAGATAATCAGCCCCAGCATTTT,CASSEWGGDNQPQHF
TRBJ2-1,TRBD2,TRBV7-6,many,TGTGCCAGCAGCCCTAGGACTAGCGGGAGCTATGAGCAGTTCTTC,CASSPRTSGSYEQFF
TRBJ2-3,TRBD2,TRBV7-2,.,TGTGCCAGCAGCTCCGGACTAGGAACAGCAGTTACGCAGTATTTT,CASSSGLGTAVTQYF
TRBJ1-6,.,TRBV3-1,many,TGTGCCAGCAGCCAAGATGTCGGGTCACCCCTCCACTTT,CASSQDVGSPLHF
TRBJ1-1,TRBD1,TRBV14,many,TGTGCCAGCAGCCAAGAGGACAGGGGTTCTAACACTGAAGCTTTCTTT,CASSQEDRGSNTEAFF
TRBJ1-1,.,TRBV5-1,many,TGCGCCAGCAGCCTAGACACCGTTGGAGCTTTCTTT,CASSLDTVGAFF
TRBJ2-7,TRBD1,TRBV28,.,TGTGCCAGCAGTATATCCGGGACAGGGGGCTCGGTGCAGTACTTC,CASSISGTGGSVQYF
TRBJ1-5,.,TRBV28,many,TGTGCCAGCAGTCACGGGGGGGGCCAGGGCAATCAGCCCCAGCATTTT,CASSHGGGQGNQPQHF
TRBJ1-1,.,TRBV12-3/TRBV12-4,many,TGTGCCACCAGACAGAAGAACACTGAAGCTTTCTTT,CATRQKNTEAFF
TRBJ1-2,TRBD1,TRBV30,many,TGTGCCTGGAGTGTAACTGACAGGGATCCGCAGGGCTACACCTTC,CAWSVTDRDPQGYTF
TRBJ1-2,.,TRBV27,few,TGTGCCAGCAGTCCCTTAGCTCTAGTCCACTATGGCTACACCTTC,CASSPLALVHYGYTF
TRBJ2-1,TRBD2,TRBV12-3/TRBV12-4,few,TGTGCCAGTCCCAGCGGGCTAGCGGGAAGGAATGAGCAGTTCTTC,CASPSGLAGRNEQFF
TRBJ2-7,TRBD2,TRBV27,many,TGTGCCAGCAGTTTATCCGGCTGGCGGGAGAGCTCCTACGAGCAGTACTTC,CASSLSGWRESSYEQYF
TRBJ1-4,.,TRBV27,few,TGTGCCAGCAGTCGTATACTCACCGGGGCCGAAAAACTGTTTTTT,CASSRILTGAEKLFF
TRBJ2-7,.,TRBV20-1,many,TGCAGTGCTAACATACAATACGAGCAGTACTTC,CSANIQYEQYF
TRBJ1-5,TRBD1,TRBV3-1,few,TGTGCCAGCAGCAAAGGAAGGGGGCCCGGGTGGCCCCAGCATTTT,CASSKGRGPGWPQHF
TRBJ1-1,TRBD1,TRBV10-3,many,TGTGCCATCAGCCAGGGACAGCCCCTGAACACTGAAGCTTTCTTT,CAISQGQPLNTEAFF
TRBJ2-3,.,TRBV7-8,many,TGTGCCAGCAGCCCCGAGTACACAGATACGCAGTATTTT,CASSPEYTDTQYF
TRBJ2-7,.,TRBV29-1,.,TGCAGCGTTGCCGGGACCTCCTACGAGCAGTACTTC,CSVAGTSYEQYF
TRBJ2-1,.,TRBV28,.,TGTGCCAGCACCCCTTTGGACGGAAACGGGAACAATGGGCAGTTCTTC,CASTPLDGNGNNGQFF
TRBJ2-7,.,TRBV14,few,TGTGCCAGCAGCCAAGAATTCGGGGCCTCCTACGAGCAGTACTTC,CASSQEFGASYEQYF
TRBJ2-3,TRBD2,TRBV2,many,TGTGCCAGCAGTGAGGCGGGAGCGCCAGATACGCAGTATTTT,CASSEAGAPDTQYF
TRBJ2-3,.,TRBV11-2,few,TGTGCCAGCAGTAAAACAGGGGAGGGTACGCAGTATTTT,CASSKTGEGTQYF
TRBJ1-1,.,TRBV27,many,TGTGCCAGTTTACCTGGGGGGGGGAACACTGAAGCTTTCTTT,CASLPGGGNTEAFF
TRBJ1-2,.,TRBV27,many,TGTGCCAGCAGTTTCCGGGACAAAAGCGGCTACACCTTC,CASSFRDKSGYTF
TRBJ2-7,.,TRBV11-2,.,TGTGCCAGCAGATGGGGAACAGGGAACGAGCAGTACTTC,CASRWGTGNEQYF